One sample yielded the 7 T cell receptor beta chains listed below, sequenced in a study of shared clonotypes between healthy human individuals. Using immunoSEQ multiplex PCR, the repertoire was profiled, and TCRdb retains in-frame clones only, with some absent. The table has approximately 1.5 million clones, approximately 98.5% seen once. The sequenced sample consisted of naive CD4+ T cells sorted from blood. Subset noted: CD45RA+ positively selected. These receptors all come from a man aged 30 to 39 in good health.

The chain links TRBV28 to TRBJ1-2, with 8 bases aligning to TRBD1. V lost 2 bases and J lost 9; bases outside the gene matches: 5. Germline V CDR1 and CDR2: MDHEN, SYDVKM. The CDR3 spans 13 residues. This chain's CDR3 is CASSLMDRESYTF. CDR3 nucleotide sequence: TGTGCCAGCAGTTTAATGGACAGGGAAAGCTACACCTTC.

J is TRBJ2-7 and V is TRBV6-5, with TRBD2 matching 13 bases. Germline V CDR1 and CDR2: MNHEY, SVGAGI. There are 14 residues in the CDR3. V was pared by 5 bases and J by 11 bases, with 9 bases of the junction left unmatched. CDR3: CASSRPGTSGMEYF. The CDR3 region has the DNA TGTGCCAGCAGTCGTCCCGGGACTAGCGGGATGGAGTACTTC.

This clone was found once. The rearrangement links TRBV5-1 to TRBJ1-3; 8 nucleotides match TRBD1. CDR1 and CDR2 (germline): SGHRS, YFSETQ. The CDR3 length is 14 residues. The V and J ends lost 6 bases and 2 bases, in that order; junction bases with no gene match: 4. The CDR3 DNA reads as TGCGCCAGCACCGAGGACAGGGCTGGAAACACCATATATTTT. Amino acid sequence: CASTEDRAGNTIYF. Drawing the rest from reference TRBV5-1 and TRBJ1-3, the complete variable domain is KAGVTQTPRYLIKTRGQQVTLSCSPISGHRSVSWYQQTPGQGLQFLFEYFSETQRNKGNFPGRFSGRQFSNSRSEMNVSTLELGDSALYLCASTEDRAGNTIYFGEGSWLTVV.

The rearrangement joins TRBV28 to TRBJ2-7, with TRBD1 identical over 10 bases. Germline CDR1 is MDHEN and CDR2 is SYDVKM. The V segment lost 7 bases and the J segment 7 bases; nucleotides outside the gene matches: 10. CDR3 size: 14 residues. Here the CDR3 reads CASISGTGEREQYF. The DNA of the CDR3 is TGTGCCAGCATCTCCGGGACAGGGGAGAGGGAGCAGTACTTC.

This clone occurred once. V and J are TRBV2 and TRBJ2-7, with 9 bases fitting TRBD2. This CDR3 has 11 residues. Losses at the gene ends were 3 bases for V and 11 bases for J; bases not matched to a gene: 2. Germline lookup yields CDR1 SNHLY and CDR2 FYNNEI. The CDR3 coding sequence is TGTGCCAGCAGTGAGGCGGGAGGGGAGTACTTC. The encoded protein is CASSEAGGEYF.

V usage is TRBV9 and J usage is TRBJ2-7; D perhaps matches TRBD1 (5 bases). The germline V gene has CDR1 SGDLS and CDR2 YYNGEE. V was cut by 4 bases and J by 5 bases, with 16 bases left in between. CDR3 size: 14 residues. The CDR3 protein is CASSPTTGSNEQYF. For the CDR3, the DNA is TGTGCCAGCAGCCCAACCACAGGATCCAACGAGCAGTACTTC.

The chain combines TRBV28 with TRBJ2-2, with TRBD2 identical over 7 bases. With V trimmed by 10 bases and J by 6 bases, 8 bases remained unmatched. The germline gives CDR1 MDHEN, CDR2 SYDVKM. The CDR3 is 13 residues long. CDR3 protein: CAIPTSSPGELFF. As DNA, the CDR3 is TGTGCCATTCCGACTAGCTCCCCCGGGGAGCTGTTTTTT.